This section outlines one T cell receptor (beta chain) sequence together with its context. These data originate in a study of cytomegalovirus exposure and HLA in healthy donors. Trimming removed 2 bases from V and 2 bases from J; junction bases left unmatched: 7. The germline V gene has CDR1 MNHEY and CDR2 SMNVEV (reference sequence). The CDR3 has 16 amino acids. PCR involved 60 Vbeta and 13 Jbeta primers. Sequencing was performed with immunoSEQ multiplex PCR; in TCRdb, only in-frame clones are kept and a portion is missing. The table records about 110,000 clones, 82% of them present only once. This chain joins TRBV27 and TRBJ1-2, with 8 nucleotides matching TRBD1. Sequencing was carried out using PBMCs. This TCR was sampled from a man in his fifties or sixties in good health and CMV-seronegative. CDR3 amino acids: CASSLRAGGVNYGYTF. The CDR3 region has the DNA TGTGCCAGCAGTTTACGGGCAGGGGGCGTAAACTATGGCTACACCTTC.